The next 19 T cell receptor beta chains were all read from a single sample in a study of shared clonotypes between healthy human individuals. CD45RO-negative CD8 cells positively selected for CCR7 made up the naive population, which excluded terminally differentiated effector memory CD45RA+ cells. This table comes from immunoSEQ multiplex PCR, and its TCRdb copy is limited to in-frame clones, with some not included. The sample consists of 2 million to 2.5 million clones, roughly 95% of them appearing once. Sequencing was performed on naive CD8+ T cells sorted from blood. These receptor sequences come from a man aged 18 to 30 in good health.

The gene calls are TRBV4-2 and TRBJ1-2; the D gene is possibly TRBD1 (6 bases). V was cut by 4 bases and J by 5 bases, with 17 bases left in between. CDR1 is LGHNA, CDR2 YNFKEQ, per germline. There are 15 residues in the CDR3. CDR3 protein: CASSPDRGGGYGYTF. The CDR3, as DNA: TGTGCCAGCAGCCCTGATAGAGGGGGAGGATATGGCTACACCTTC.

The chain couples TRBV10-3 to TRBJ2-2; D may be TRBD1 (6 bases). Germline V gene lookup returns CDR1 ENHRY and CDR2 SYGVKD. The CDR3 spans 16 residues. V was pared by 0 bases and J by 5 bases, with 13 bases between. CDR3 loop: CAISESPGAPTGELFF. The CDR3 DNA reads TGTGCCATCAGTGAGTCCCCAGGGGCGCCTACCGGGGAGCTGTTTTTT.

V gene TRBV7-6 combines with J gene TRBJ2-2, with 7 bases fitting TRBD2. Germline V CDR1 and CDR2: SGHVS, FNYEAQ. The CDR3 totals 18 residues. The trim removed 3 bases at V and 1 base at J, leaving 11 bases unmatched. The CDR3 DNA sequence: TGTGCCAGCAGCTTTTTATCGCCGGGAGGCGAGAACACCGGGGAGCTGTTTTTT. The encoded protein is CASSFLSPGGENTGELFF.

Turning to this clone: Germline and junction disagree at one end, which may indicate a read error. This chain uses TRBV7-9 with TRBJ2-5; a weak D match, TRBD2 (6 bases). Germline CDR1 and CDR2: SEHNR and FQNEAQ (reference sequence). CDR3 length: 14 residues. The CDR3 DNA reads TGTGTCAGCAGCTTAGCCGGAGGGTTGGAGACCCAGTACTTC. Protein: CVSSLAGGLETQYF.

This chain connects TRBV4-1 to TRBJ1-3; D gene ambiguous. Germline CDR1 MGHRA, CDR2 YSYEKL. There are 17 residues in the CDR3. Between the trimmed V and J ends, which lost 0 bases and 1 base, there was a span of 13 bases. The DNA of the CDR3 is TGCGCCAGCAGCCAAGACACCTCAAGGGATTCTGGAAACACCATATATTTT. Its protein product is CASSQDTSRDSGNTIYF.

Here the CDR3 DNA reads TGTGCCAGCAGCTACCTAGCGGGTGCTAGCACAGATACGCAGTATTTT. Its translation is CASSYLAGASTDTQYF. The J gene is TRBJ2-3, the V gene TRBV11-2; TRBD2 matches at 8 bases. The ends lost 4 bases at V and 0 bases at J; junction bases unmatched: 6. Germline V gene data show CDR1 as SGHAT and CDR2 as FQNNGV. The CDR3 covers 16 residues.

As concerns this clone: The same CDR3 is also encoded by other DNA sequences in this sample. The chain links TRBV4-1 to TRBJ1-1, with D hard to call. From germline, CDR1 is MGHRA and CDR2 YSYEKL. The ends were cut back, 0 bases at V and 4 bases at J, with 6 bases in the middle. This CDR3 comprises 13 residues. The CDR3, as DNA: TGCGCCAGCAGCCAAGAAGCAGGCACTGAAGCTTTCTTT. This sequence encodes CASSQEAGTEAFF.

V and J are TRBV28 and TRBJ2-1; 7 bases are shared with TRBD2. CDR1 and CDR2 (germline): MDHEN, SYDVKM. This CDR3 region has 16 residues. Trimming cost V 8 bases and J 6 bases; bases outside gene matches: 16. This CDR3 is CASDSSAELAVNEQFF. CDR3 nucleotide sequence: TGTGCCAGCGACAGTAGCGCGGAGCTAGCGGTCAATGAGCAGTTCTTC.

This clone was counted a single time. This CDR3 is CASSLALAGGLSTGELFF. The DNA of the CDR3 is TGTGCCAGCAGCTTAGCCCTAGCGGGGGGGCTGAGCACCGGGGAGCTGTTTTTT. The J gene is TRBJ2-2, the V gene TRBV7-8; 12 positions agree with TRBD2. The CDR3 is made up of 18 amino acids. The V and J ends lost 0 bases and 4 bases, in that order; junction bases with no gene match: 6. From germline, CDR1 is SGHVS and CDR2 FQNEAQ.

The chain uses TRBV28 and TRBJ2-5, with D possibly matching TRBD2 (5 bases). V was shortened by 5 bases and J by 3 bases, with 10 bases between the two germline ends. The germline V gene has CDR1 MDHEN and CDR2 SYDVKM. The CDR3 is 13 amino acids. CDR3 coding DNA: TGTGCCAGCAGTCTACTAGACGAAGAGACCCAGTACTTC. This encodes CASSLLDEETQYF. The full variable domain, with the rest looked up from reference TRBV28 and TRBJ2-5, is DVKVTQSSRYLVKRTGEKVFLECVQDMDHENMFWYRQDPGLGLRLIYFSYDVKMKEKGDIPEGYSVSREKKERFSLILESASTNQTSMYLCASSLLDEETQYFGPGTRLLVL.

This rearrangement joins TRBV4-1 to TRBJ1-2; no definite D call. The length of the CDR3 is 13 residues. V was trimmed by 3 bases and J by 4 bases, leaving 9 bases between them. Germline V gives CDR1 MGHRA, CDR2 YSYEKL. The CDR3 here is CASSQRGPYGYTF. CDR3 coding DNA: TGCGCCAGCAGCCAGCGCGGCCCCTATGGCTACACCTTC.

The chain employs TRBV6-1 and TRBJ2-5, with D possibly TRBD1 on 6 matching bases. This CDR3 comprises 14 residues. V was shortened by 6 bases and J by 1 base, with 12 bases between the two germline ends. The germline V gene has CDR1 MNHNS and CDR2 SASEGT. The CDR3 loop reads CASSAGVGQETQYF. Written as DNA, the CDR3 is TGTGCCAGCAGCGCAGGGGTTGGCCAAGAGACCCAGTACTTC.

The V and J genes are TRBV9 and TRBJ2-3, with D maybe TRBD2 (6 bases). Germline-derived CDR1 and CDR2 are SGDLS and YYNGEE. Trimming stripped 4 bases from V and 0 bases from J, with 18 bases between. This CDR3 has 17 amino acids. CDR3 sequence reads: CASSPGWRAGSTDTQYF. The CDR3 coding sequence is TGTGCCAGCAGCCCAGGTTGGAGGGCCGGAAGCACAGATACGCAGTATTTT.

J is TRBJ2-7 and V is TRBV4-1; no clear D. Trimming removed 5 bases from V and 0 bases from J, with 11 bases in between. Germline assignment: CDR1 MGHRA and CDR2 YSYEKL. This CDR3 has 14 residues. The CDR3 DNA is TGCGCCAGCAGCTCAGACATGGGCTCCTACGAGCAGTACTTC. Translation gives CASSSDMGSYEQYF.

The V and J genes are TRBV27 and TRBJ2-5; TRBD2 aligns across 13 bases. With V trimmed by 5 bases and J by 3 bases, 3 bases remained unmatched. CDR1 and CDR2 from the germline V gene are MNHEY and SMNVEV (reference sequence). The length of the CDR3 is 15 residues. The CDR3 DNA is TGTGCCAGCAGTGGGGGGACTAGCGGGAAAGAGACCCAGTACTTC. This encodes CASSGGTSGKETQYF.

This chain links TRBV4-1 with TRBJ2-1; the D gene is possibly TRBD2 (7 bases). The germline V gene has CDR1 MGHRA and CDR2 YSYEKL. This CDR3 region has 13 residues. Trimming removed 4 bases at V and 13 bases at J, with 17 bases between. CDR3 in amino acids: CASSRPPTGGQFF. The CDR3 DNA is TGCGCCAGCAGCCGCCCCCCTACGGGGGGCCAGTTCTTC.

The chain combines TRBV5-6 with TRBJ2-7, with D maybe TRBD2 (6 bases). This CDR3 is 14 amino acids long. The germline CDR1 and CDR2 sequences are SGHDT and YYEEEE. Trimming shortened V by 3 bases and J by 5 bases, and 15 bases separated the two germline ends. The CDR3 DNA reads TGTGCCAGCAGCTGGCAGGCAGGCGGGAACGAGCAGTACTTC. Residues: CASSWQAGGNEQYF. Full variable domain (remainder filled in from reference TRBV5-6 and TRBJ2-7): DAGVTQSPTHLIKTRGQQVTLRCSPKSGHDTVSWYQQALGQGPQFIFQYYEEEERQRGNFPDRFSGHQFPNYSSELNVNALLLGDSALYLCASSWQAGGNEQYFGPGTRLTVT.

The chain joins TRBV4-1 to TRBJ2-7; no reliable D call. CDR3 length: 10 amino acids. The V gene lost 8 bases and the J gene lost 6 bases, with 8 bases spanning the gap. Looked up from germline, CDR1 is MGHRA and CDR2 is YSYEKL. CDR3 DNA sequence: TGCGCCAGCTCGGGCGGCGAGCAGTACTTC. It encodes CASSGGEQYF.

This clone appeared once. V gene TRBV4-1 combines with J gene TRBJ1-2; 7 bases are shared with TRBD1. The germline V gene encodes CDR1 MGHRA and CDR2 YSYEKL. The CDR3 covers 14 residues. V dropped 4 bases and J dropped 4; count of bases not matched to a gene: 6. CDR3 amino acids: CASSPTDRTYGYTF. Written as DNA, the CDR3 is TGCGCCAGCAGCCCTACGGACAGGACCTATGGCTACACCTTC.